These 26 T cell receptor beta chains were sequenced from one sample in a study of blood T cell repertoires in COVID-19. Produced via immunoSEQ multiplex PCR; TCRdb's table is partial and in-frame only. The sample records about 140,000 clones, over 70% being singletons. Sample: peripheral blood. These receptors originate from a woman aged 55-70 years with acute or convalescent COVID-19.

The chain has TRBV9 and TRBJ2-1, with TRBD2 matching 8 bases. Unmatched junction bases numbered 1, after V lost 2 bases and J lost 0 bases. Germline V gene data show CDR1 as SGDLS and CDR2 as YYNGEE. The CDR3 has 15 amino acids. This CDR3 is CASSVSGDSYNEQFF. The CDR3 DNA sequence: TGTGCCAGCAGCGTTAGCGGGGACTCCTACAATGAGCAGTTCTTC.

CDR3 region: CASSQDPGSLVYNEQFF. The CDR3 nucleotides are TGTGCCAGCAGCCAAGATCCTGGGAGTCTGGTTTACAATGAGCAGTTCTTC. The J gene is TRBJ2-1, the V gene TRBV4-2; D perhaps matches TRBD2 (5 bases). The germline gives CDR1 LGHNA, CDR2 YNFKEQ. V shed 0 bases and J shed 4 bases, with 16 bases lying between them. The CDR3 is made up of 17 amino acids.

This sequence joins TRBV27 and TRBJ2-1; TRBD2 aligns across 9 bases. V was pared by 1 base and J by 8 bases, with 6 bases of the junction left unmatched. This CDR3 has 15 residues. Germline lookup yields CDR1 MNHEY and CDR2 SMNVEV (reference sequence). DNA for the CDR3: TGTGCCAGCAGTTTATTTAGCGGGAGTATAGATGAGCAGTTCTTC. Amino acid sequence: CASSLFSGSIDEQFF.

The chain is built from TRBV30 and TRBJ1-2; D unclear. Trimming took off 5 bases at V and 4 bases at J, with 11 bases between the two ends. Germline V gene sequence: CDR1 GTSNPN, CDR2 SVGIG (reference sequence). The CDR3 loop spans 12 amino acids. Written as DNA, the CDR3 is TGTGCCTGGGGCCTTCTCTCCTATGGCTACACCTTC. Translating it yields CAWGLLSYGYTF.

This clone showed up just a few times. The gene calls are TRBV5-4 and TRBJ2-1, with TRBD2 identical over 8 bases. The V segment lost 4 bases and the J segment 2 bases; nucleotides outside the gene matches: 8. The V gene's germline CDR1 is SGHNT and CDR2 YYREEE (reference sequence). This CDR3 is built from 16 residues. The CDR3 is CASSRTGTRAYNEQFF. The CDR3 nucleotides are TGTGCCAGCAGCCGGACGGGGACTAGAGCCTACAATGAGCAGTTCTTC.

The chain is built from TRBV6-5 and TRBJ1-4; TRBD1 matches at 8 bases. The CDR3 is 16 amino acids. V lost 0 bases to trimming and J lost 7 bases; unmatched junction nucleotides: 7. Germline V gene lookup returns CDR1 MNHEY and CDR2 SVGAGI. As DNA, the CDR3 is TGTGCCAGCAGTTACTCGACCACAGGGGGAGGTGAAAAACTGTTTTTT. Its translation: CASSYSTTGGGEKLFF.

J is TRBJ1-2 and V is TRBV7-2; perhaps TRBD1 as D (5 bases). The V gene lost 2 bases and the J gene lost 4 bases, with 8 bases spanning the gap. This CDR3 is 13 amino acids long. The germline V gene encodes CDR1 SGHTA and CDR2 FQGNSA. The CDR3 loop reads CASSLRGAYGYTF. CDR3 nucleotides: TGTGCCAGCAGCTTACGTGGGGCCTATGGCTACACCTTC.

V usage is TRBV18 and J usage is TRBJ1-4; TRBD1 agrees at 10 bases. CDR3 length: 16 amino acids. V was pared by 0 bases and J by 4 bases, with 2 bases of the junction left unmatched. Germline V gene sequence: CDR1 KGHSH, CDR2 LQKENI. The CDR3 region is CASSPPGQGYNEKLFF. The CDR3 DNA sequence: TGTGCCAGCTCACCACCGGGACAGGGGTATAATGAAAAACTGTTTTTT.

The rearrangement joins TRBV27 to TRBJ1-5; D perhaps matches TRBD1 (6 bases). The ends were cut back, 4 bases at V and 4 bases at J, with 17 bases in the middle. The CDR3 is 16 residues long. Per the germline V gene, CDR1 is MNHEY and CDR2 is SMNVEV (reference sequence). In DNA form, the CDR3 reads TGTGCCAGCAGTTCGTACAGGGAGGGACTAAATCAGCCCCAGCATTTT. It codes for CASSSYREGLNQPQHF.

This clone came up once. This rearrangement joins TRBV11-2 to TRBJ2-1, with D possibly TRBD2 on 6 matching bases. The CDR3 sequence is 13 residues long. Trimming stripped 2 bases from V and 12 bases from J, with 14 bases between. Germline V gene data show CDR1 as SGHAT and CDR2 as FQNNGV. The CDR3 bases are TGTGCCAGCAGCTTAACGGGAGATAGCGCGCAGTTCTTC. The encoded protein is CASSLTGDSAQFF. Full variable domain (rest looked up from reference TRBV11-2 and TRBJ2-1): EAGVAQSPRYKIIEKRQSVAFWCNPISGHATLYWYQQILGQGPKLLIQFQNNGVVDDSQLPKDRFSAERLKGVDSTLKIQPAKLEDSAVYLCASSLTGDSAQFFGPGTRLTVL.

The chain has TRBV12-3 or TRBV12-4 and TRBJ1-1; D remains ambiguous. The CDR3 is 13 residues long. Trimming pared 3 bases from V and 7 bases from J, leaving 12 bases between. For the CDR3, the DNA is TGTGCCAGCAGTTTGGGCCTGACAAGTGAAGCTTTCTTT. This codes for CASSLGLTSEAFF.

The chain carries TRBV30 and TRBJ1-1; 7 bases fit TRBD1. CDR1 GTSNPN and CDR2 SVGIG come from the germline V gene (reference sequence). There are 13 residues in the CDR3. The V segment lost 3 bases and the J segment 6 bases; nucleotides outside the gene matches: 7. CDR3 in DNA: TGTGCCTGGAGGACAGGGTTTAGCGCTGAAGCTTTCTTT. Amino acid sequence: CAWRTGFSAEAFF. The entire variable domain, with the rest obtained from reference TRBV30 and TRBJ1-1, is as follows: SQTIHQWPATLVQPVGSPLSLECTVEGTSNPNLYWYRQAAGRGLQLLFYSVGIGQISSEVPQNLSASRPQDRQFILSSKKLLLSDSGFYLCAWRTGFSAEAFFGQGTRLTVV.

Here the CDR3 DNA reads TGTGCCATCAAAAAGGCGGGGGACGAGACCCAGTACTTC. Encoded protein: CAIKKAGDETQYF. This chain uses TRBV10-3 with TRBJ2-5; 7 nucleotides line up with TRBD2. V dropped 7 bases and J dropped 5; count of bases not matched to a gene: 7. This CDR3 contains 13 residues. The V gene's germline CDR1 is ENHRY and CDR2 SYGVKD.

The V and J genes are TRBV9 and TRBJ1-3; the D gene is possibly TRBD1 (5 bases). Germline CDR1 reads SGDLS; CDR2 reads YYNGEE. The CDR3 is 15 amino acids. V lost 9 bases and J lost 0, with 16 bases in between. The CDR3 loop reads CATTKGPYSGNTIYF. DNA of the CDR3: TGTGCCACCACGAAGGGGCCGTACTCTGGAAACACCATATATTTT.

This chain connects TRBV5-1 to TRBJ2-3; tentatively, D is TRBD2 (6 bases). The CDR3 extends over 16 amino acids. V was clipped by 0 bases and J by 3 bases, with 14 bases between them. Germline V gene sequence: CDR1 SGHRS, CDR2 YFSETQ. The CDR3 DNA is TGCGCCAGCAGCTTGGTGCGGGGTCTCTCGACAGATACGCAGTATTTT. This encodes CASSLVRGLSTDTQYF. The entire variable domain, with the rest obtained from reference TRBV5-1 and TRBJ2-3, is as follows: KAGVTQTPRYLIKTRGQQVTLSCSPISGHRSVSWYQQTPGQGLQFLFEYFSETQRNKGNFPGRFSGRQFSNSRSEMNVSTLELGDSALYLCASSLVRGLSTDTQYFGPGTRLTVL.

Comments on this clone: At one boundary the junction diverges from the germline segment, which might be a read error. The V and J genes are TRBV12-3 or TRBV12-4 and TRBJ2-5; TRBD2 matches at 11 bases. The CDR3 runs 13 residues. CDR3 nucleotides: TGTGCCAGCAGATTAGCGGGAGGGGAGACCCAGTACTTC. It is translated as CASRLAGGETQYF.

The V call is TRBV30, the J call TRBJ1-6; D is ambiguous. This CDR3 region has 15 residues. Germline CDR1 reads GTSNPN; CDR2 reads SVGIG (reference sequence). V was pared by 2 bases and J by 0 bases, with 8 bases between. The CDR3, as DNA: TGTGCCTGGAGTCAAGGGAGCTCCTATAATTCACCCCTCCACTTT. Protein sequence: CAWSQGSSYNSPLHF.

This clone was picked up a small number of times. This chain joins TRBV6-1 and TRBJ2-7, with TRBD2 as a possible D gene (5 bases). Germline V gene data show CDR1 as MNHNS and CDR2 as SASEGT. Trimming pared 3 bases from V and 6 bases from J, leaving 12 bases between. The CDR3 totals 13 residues. DNA of the CDR3: TGTGCCAGCAGTGAGTCCCCCGGGGTCGAGCAGTACTTC. Protein product: CASSESPGVEQYF.

This chain connects TRBV29-1 to TRBJ1-1; 7 positions agree with TRBD1. With 6 bases clipped from V and 5 bases from J, the junction kept 9 bases outside the gene matches. The CDR3 length is 13 residues. In germline, CDR1 is SQVTM, CDR2 ANQGSEA. The CDR3 coding sequence is TGCAGCGTACGACAGGGAGTAGAAACTGAAGCTTTCTTT. Protein product: CSVRQGVETEAFF.

The V gene is TRBV14, the J gene TRBJ1-1; TRBD1 matches 12 bases. V lost 3 bases to trimming and J lost 4 bases; unmatched junction nucleotides: 3. Germline CDR1 is SGHDN and CDR2 is FVKESK. The length of the CDR3 is 15 residues. CDR3 residues: CASSQRGQGATEAFF. The CDR3 DNA is TGTGCCAGCAGCCAGAGGGGACAGGGGGCCACTGAAGCTTTCTTT.

This chain connects TRBV7-3 to TRBJ1-2, with 9 positions matching TRBD1. V was pared by 0 bases and J by 3 bases, with 8 bases of the junction left unmatched. Germline-derived CDR1 and CDR2 are SGHTA and FQGTGA. The CDR3 has 17 residues. CDR3 bases: TGTGCCAGCAGCTTAACCCCGGGACAGGGAAAAGACTATGGCTACACCTTC. Translating gives CASSLTPGQGKDYGYTF. Supplemented by reference TRBV7-3 and TRBJ1-2, the full variable domain reads GAGVSQTPSNKVTEKGKYVELRCDPISGHTALYWYRQSLGQGPEFLIYFQGTGAADDSGLPNDRFFAVRPEGSVSTLKIQRTERGDSAVYLCASSLTPGQGKDYGYTFGSGTRLTVV.

This clone was seen a few times. The chain links TRBV12-3 or TRBV12-4 to TRBJ1-2, with D possibly being TRBD1 (6 bases). The V and J ends lost 4 bases and 7 bases respectively, with 10 bases between them. CDR3 length: 12 residues. The CDR3 DNA is TGTGCCAGCAGTTATACAGGGCTTGGCTACACCTTC. It encodes CASSYTGLGYTF.

The V call is TRBV6-5, the J call TRBJ2-7, with 8 bases that match TRBD1. Losses at the gene ends were 8 bases for V and 3 bases for J; bases not matched to a gene: 12. Germline V CDR1 and CDR2: MNHEY, SVGAGI. The CDR3 is 15 residues long. CDR3 sequence: CASRIRGTGGYEQYF. CDR3 DNA sequence: TGTGCCAGCCGAATAAGGGGCACAGGGGGCTACGAGCAGTACTTC.

The chain links TRBV12-5 to TRBJ2-1, with 9 positions matching TRBD2. The J segment lost 6 bases and the V segment lost 4 bases, leaving 16 bases of the junction unmatched. The CDR3 has 18 residues. Looked up from germline, CDR1 is LGHNT and CDR2 is FRNRAP. CDR3 residues: CASGSSGIAVNRRNEQFF. The CDR3 DNA is TGTGCTAGTGGTTCTAGCGGGATAGCCGTTAATCGACGCAATGAGCAGTTCTTC.

CDR3 sequence (DNA): TGTGCCAGCAGCCTAGCGACCGGGGAGCTGTTTTTT. Protein sequence: CASSLATGELFF. This chain uses TRBV12-3 or TRBV12-4 with TRBJ2-2; tentative D call: TRBD2 (6 bases). This CDR3 spans 12 amino acids. V was pared by 6 bases and J by 5 bases, with 7 bases between.

The chain recombines TRBV6-5 with TRBJ2-5; D is unresolved. The germline gives CDR1 MNHEY, CDR2 SVGAGI. The CDR3 spans 12 residues. Trimming pared 10 bases from V and 0 bases from J, leaving 9 bases between. The CDR3 sequence: CATLQYQETQYF. DNA of the CDR3: TGTGCCACCCTACAGTACCAAGAGACCCAGTACTTC.